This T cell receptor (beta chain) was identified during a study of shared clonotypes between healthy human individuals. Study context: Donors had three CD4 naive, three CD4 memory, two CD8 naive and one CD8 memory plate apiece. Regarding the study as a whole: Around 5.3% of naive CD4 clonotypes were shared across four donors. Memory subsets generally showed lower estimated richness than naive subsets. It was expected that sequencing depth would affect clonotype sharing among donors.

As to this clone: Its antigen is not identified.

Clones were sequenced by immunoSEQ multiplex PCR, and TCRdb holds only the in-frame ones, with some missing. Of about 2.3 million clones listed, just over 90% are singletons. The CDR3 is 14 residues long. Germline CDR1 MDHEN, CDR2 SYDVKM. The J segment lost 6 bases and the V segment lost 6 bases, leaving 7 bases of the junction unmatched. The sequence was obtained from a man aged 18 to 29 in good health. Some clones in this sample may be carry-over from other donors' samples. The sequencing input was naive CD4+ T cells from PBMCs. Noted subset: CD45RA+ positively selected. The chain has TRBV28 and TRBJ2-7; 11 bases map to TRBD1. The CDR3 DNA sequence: TGTGCCAGCAGGCAGGACAGGGGGCTTGGCGAGCAGTACTTC. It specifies CASRQDRGLGEQYF. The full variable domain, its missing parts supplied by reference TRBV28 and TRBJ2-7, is DVKVTQSSRYLVKRTGEKVFLECVQDMDHENMFWYRQDPGLGLRLIYFSYDVKMKEKGDIPEGYSVSREKKERFSLILESASTNQTSMYLCASRQDRGLGEQYFGPGTRLTVT.